What follows are 21 T cell receptor beta chains derived from one specimen sequenced in a study of blood T cell repertoires in COVID-19. Generated by immunoSEQ multiplex PCR, the TCRdb table keeps only in-frame clones and is missing some. The profile shows 200,000 or so clones, nearly 85% of them singletons. Material: peripheral blood. The receptors were gathered from a woman in her 30s with acute or convalescent COVID-19.

The V and J genes are TRBV19 and TRBJ2-7, with a tentative D call TRBD1 (6 bases). Trimming removed 8 bases at V and 0 bases at J, with 20 bases between. This CDR3 is 16 amino acids long. The V gene's germline CDR1 is LNHDA and CDR2 SQIVND (reference sequence). CDR3 residues: CASGYEQGPSSYEQYF. CDR3 nucleotide sequence: TGTGCCAGTGGCTATGAGCAGGGGCCTAGCTCCTACGAGCAGTACTTC.

The chain is built from TRBV30 and TRBJ2-5; 9 nucleotides match TRBD2. The V gene's germline CDR1 is GTSNPN and CDR2 SVGIG (reference sequence). J was trimmed by 2 bases and V by 0 bases; bases with no gene match: 7. The CDR3 totals 16 residues. The CDR3 loop reads CAWSVRAGGYQETQYF. CDR3 in DNA: TGTGCCTGGAGTGTACGAGCGGGAGGTTATCAAGAGACCCAGTACTTC.

As DNA, the CDR3 is TGTGCCAGCAGCTTTACCACCGGACAGGGTTATGAAGCTTTCTTT. Amino acid sequence: CASSFTTGQGYEAFF. This chain joins TRBV11-2 and TRBJ1-1, with TRBD1 matching over 8 bases. CDR3 length equals 15 residues. Germline V lookup: CDR1 SGHAT, CDR2 FQNNGV. V shed 3 bases, J shed 7 bases, and the junction held 10 bases outside the gene matches.

The V gene is TRBV19, the J gene TRBJ1-2; 7 bases map to TRBD1. V lost 10 bases to trimming and J lost 4 bases; unmatched junction nucleotides: 18. Germline values: CDR1 LNHDA, CDR2 SQIVND (reference sequence). CDR3 length equals 16 residues. This CDR3 reads CATSILATGSGYGYTF. The CDR3 DNA reads as TGTGCCACCTCCATACTGGCGACAGGGTCAGGCTATGGCTACACCTTC.

In its sample, this clone was seen a few times. V and J are TRBV6-5 and TRBJ1-5; D is perhaps TRBD1 (6 bases). Between the trimmed V and J ends, which lost 7 bases and 5 bases, there was a span of 18 bases. The CDR3 has 15 residues. Germline values: CDR1 MNHEY, CDR2 SVGAGI. The chain's CDR3 is CASTIGQIGDQPQHF. CDR3 DNA: TGTGCCAGCACCATTGGACAGATAGGTGATCAGCCCCAGCATTTT.

The V and J genes are TRBV6-6 and TRBJ2-2, with D possibly matching TRBD2 (6 bases). Germline V gives CDR1 MNHNY, CDR2 SVGAGI (reference sequence). Trimming removed 6 bases at V and 8 bases at J, with 7 bases between. CDR3 size: 11 residues. CDR3 DNA: TGTGCCAGCAGCCGGGGGGGGGAGCTGTTTTTT. It codes for CASSRGGELFF.

The rearrangement links TRBV6-1 to TRBJ1-5; D perhaps matches TRBD1 (6 bases). V was trimmed by 0 bases and J by 6 bases, leaving 12 bases between them. This CDR3 is 15 amino acids long. Germline V CDR1 and CDR2: MNHNS, SASEGT. The CDR3 spells CASSEALQGSQPQHF. The DNA of the CDR3 is TGTGCCAGCAGTGAAGCTCTACAGGGTAGTCAGCCCCAGCATTTT.

There are a few counts of this clone. Other DNA sequences of this sample code for an identical CDR3. The V and J genes are TRBV20-1 and TRBJ2-7, with TRBD1 matching over 7 bases. This CDR3 is built from 11 residues. CDR1 and CDR2 from the germline V gene are DFQATT and SNEGSKA (reference sequence). V was pared by 6 bases and J by 3 bases, with 2 bases of the junction left unmatched. The CDR3 here is CSARTGYEQYF. DNA for the CDR3: TGCAGTGCCAGGACAGGCTACGAGCAGTACTTC.

The chain links TRBV6-5 to TRBJ1-5, with TRBD1 identical over 9 bases. The CDR3 loop spans 13 amino acids. V was clipped by 10 bases and J by 7 bases; unmatched bases: 8. Germline assignment: CDR1 MNHEY and CDR2 SVGAGI. The chain's CDR3 is CATTQGAFQPQHF. As DNA, the CDR3 is TGTGCCACCACACAGGGGGCTTTCCAGCCCCAGCATTTT.

The chain joins TRBV19 to TRBJ1-5; TRBD1 matches 8 bases. Germline V gene sequence: CDR1 LNHDA, CDR2 SQIVND (reference sequence). The CDR3 length is 14 residues. With V trimmed by 5 bases and J by 6 bases, 6 bases remained unmatched. CDR3 coding DNA: TGTGCCAGTAGTCCCGGGACAGGACGTCAGCCCCAGCATTTT. Translated: CASSPGTGRQPQHF. The entire variable domain, with the rest obtained from reference TRBV19 and TRBJ1-5, is as follows: DGGITQSPKYLFRKEGQNVTLSCEQNLNHDAMYWYRQDPGQGLRLIYYSQIVNDFQKGDIAEGYSVSREKKESFPLTVTSAQKNPTAFYLCASSPGTGRQPQHFGDGTRLSIL.

This chain uses TRBV6-1 with TRBJ2-3; 10 bases align to TRBD2. V shed 4 bases and J 2 bases; nucleotides not matched to a gene: 12. This CDR3 contains 18 residues. Germline loops: CDR1 MNHNS, CDR2 SASEGT. The CDR3 loop reads CASSANTGSGGLTDTQYF. The CDR3 DNA reads TGTGCCAGCAGTGCCAATACGGGTAGCGGGGGGCTCACAGATACGCAGTATTTT.

The V gene is TRBV4-3, the J gene TRBJ2-1; tentative D call: TRBD1 (5 bases). Trimming stripped 0 bases from V and 1 base from J, with 13 bases between. The CDR3 is 17 amino acids. Germline V gene data show CDR1 as LGHNA and CDR2 as YSLEER. This CDR3 is CASSQDLSPGSYNEQFF. CDR3 DNA: TGCGCCAGCAGCCAAGATCTCTCCCCAGGGTCCTACAATGAGCAGTTCTTC.

This clone was picked up many times. The rearrangement joins TRBV7-9 to TRBJ2-1, with TRBD1 as a possible D gene (6 bases). Germline lookup yields CDR1 SEHNR and CDR2 FQNEAQ (reference sequence). The V end was cut by 4 bases, the J end by 4 bases, with 11 bases between. This CDR3 spans 14 amino acids. CDR3 protein: CASSYGQTYNEQFF. The CDR3 DNA reads as TGTGCCAGCAGCTATGGACAGACGTACAATGAGCAGTTCTTC.

The chain joins TRBV15 to TRBJ1-5; 7 bases line up with TRBD1. Trimming removed 9 bases from V and 0 bases from J; junction bases left unmatched: 14. Germline loops: CDR1 LNHNV, CDR2 YYDKDF (reference sequence). The CDR3 has 17 residues. The CDR3 region is CATSRPGQLYSNQPQHF. CDR3 DNA sequence: TGTGCCACATCTCGCCCGGGACAGCTCTATAGCAATCAGCCCCAGCATTTT.

This rearrangement joins TRBV27 to TRBJ1-6, with 8 bases that match TRBD1. The V and J ends lost 7 bases and 9 bases, in that order; junction bases with no gene match: 11. CDR3 length: 15 residues. Germline V gives CDR1 MNHEY, CDR2 SMNVEV (reference sequence). The CDR3 bases are TGTGCCAGCAAGTTAACCGGACAGGGCGGTTCACCCCTCCACTTT. Protein product: CASKLTGQGGSPLHF.

CDR3 DNA sequence: TGTGCCAGCAGTCGTCAACCTAGCTCCTACGAGCAGTACTTC. Residues: CASSRQPSSYEQYF. The chain uses TRBV9 and TRBJ2-7; D unclear. Germline V gene lookup returns CDR1 SGDLS and CDR2 YYNGEE. The V and J ends lost 5 bases and 0 bases respectively, with 12 bases between them. CDR3 length: 14 amino acids.

This rearrangement joins TRBV28 to TRBJ1-5, with D possibly TRBD1 on 6 matching bases. This CDR3 comprises 13 residues. V was clipped by 6 bases and J by 9 bases, with 15 bases between them. CDR1 and CDR2 (germline): MDHEN, SYDVKM. CDR3 sequence (DNA): TGTGCCAGCAGGTTACAGGGCACATGGCCCCAGCATTTT. This gives the protein CASRLQGTWPQHF.

This chain joins TRBV7-6 and TRBJ2-1; D ambiguous. The germline gives CDR1 SGHVS, CDR2 FNYEAQ. V shed 4 bases and J shed 0 bases, with 10 bases lying between them. The CDR3 covers 15 residues. The CDR3 loop reads CASSSTVSSYNEQFF. The CDR3 coding sequence is TGTGCCAGCAGCTCCACGGTGAGCTCCTACAATGAGCAGTTCTTC.

The sample holds one count of this clone. The chain uses TRBV6-4 and TRBJ2-3, with 11 nucleotides matching TRBD2. With V trimmed by 2 bases and J by 4 bases, 5 bases remained unmatched. The CDR3 runs to 16 residues. CDR1 is MRHNA, CDR2 SNTAGT, per germline. The CDR3: CASSDAGLAGPDTQYF. The CDR3 nucleotides are TGTGCCAGCAGTGACGCCGGACTAGCGGGCCCAGATACGCAGTATTTT.

This clone was seen more than once but under ten times. The V call is TRBV7-9, the J call TRBJ1-4, with 8 bases fitting TRBD1. Per germline, CDR1 SEHNR and CDR2 FQNEAQ (reference sequence). CDR3 length equals 14 residues. V lost 3 bases and J lost 5; bases outside the gene matches: 2. The DNA for the CDR3 is TGTGCCAGCAGCTTGGGACAGGCAAATGAAAAACTGTTTTTT. This encodes CASSLGQANEKLFF.

This clone has more than one count but fewer than ten. V gene TRBV28 combines with J gene TRBJ1-2; TRBD1 aligns across 7 bases. Germline-derived CDR1 and CDR2 are MDHEN and SYDVKM. This CDR3 has 15 residues. After removal of 4 bases from V and 7 bases from J, the junction contained 12 bases not matched to a gene. CDR3 bases: TGTGCCAGCAGTTCCACGACAGGGCCTCCTCGTGGCTACACCTTC. This sequence encodes CASSSTTGPPRGYTF.